Listed below are T cell receptor beta chains from one sample, sequenced in a study of cytomegalovirus exposure and HLA in healthy donors. Assay used: immunoSEQ multiplex PCR; TCRdb lists only in-frame clones, some missing. The repertoire has about 160,000 clones, roughly 83% of them found once; the top ten carry more than 0.35%. Sequenced: PBMCs. The origin of the receptors is a boy aged 2 to 10 in good health and CMV-seronegative. The CDR3 runs from the conserved cysteine through the conserved F or W. A D gene is named only where the DNA matches it firmly. The listing skips clone size in some rows; elsewhere it reads once, few, many or a size class.

d_call | clone_size | j_call | v_call | cdr3_nt | cdr3_aa
NA | NA | TRBJ2-7 | TRBV27 | TGTGCCAGCAGTTCCTCGAGGGGGACCTACGAGCAGTACTTC | CASSSSRGTYEQYF
NA | once | TRBJ2-6 | TRBV19 | TGTGCCAGTAGTATCCACCGGGGCTCTGGGGCCAACGTCCTGACTTTC | CASSIHRGSGANVLTF
NA | NA | TRBJ2-7 | TRBV11-2 | TGTGCCAGCAGCTTAGGGACGGGGGTCTACGAGCAGTACTTC | CASSLGTGVYEQYF
TRBD2 | NA | TRBJ2-5 | TRBV5-1 | TGCGCCAGCAGCCCCGGGTCTCGGGGGGGAGAGACCCAGTACTTC | CASSPGSRGGETQYF
TRBD2 | NA | TRBJ2-7 | TRBV6-5 | TGTGCCAGCAGTTACTCTAGCGGGAGAGTTTCCTACGAGCAGTACTTC | CASSYSSGRVSYEQYF
NA | NA | TRBJ2-7 | TRBV5-1 | TGCGCCAGCAGCTACCATCACTCGAGCTCCTACGAGCAGTACTTC | CASSYHHSSSYEQYF
NA | once | TRBJ2-7 | TRBV30 | TGTGCCTGGATTTCGGGGTCCGCGTACTTC | CAWISGSAYF
TRBD2 | few | TRBJ2-1 | TRBV5-5 | TGTGCCAGCAGCTTGGCGACTAGCGGGAGCTCCTACAATGAGCAGTTCTTC | CASSLATSGSSYNEQFF
NA | NA | TRBJ2-7 | TRBV27 | TGTGCCAGCAGTAGCTCACACGAGCAGTACTTC | CASSSSHEQYF
TRBD1 | NA | TRBJ1-2 | TRBV29-1 | TGCAGCGTGCACAGGGGGAGCTACACCTTC | CSVHRGSYTF
NA | once | TRBJ2-2 | TRBV5-1 | TGCGCCAGCAGCCGCGTAGGCCGGGGCGGGGAGCTGTTTTTT | CASSRVGRGGELFF
TRBD2 | once | TRBJ2-1 | TRBV7-9 | TGTGCCAGCAGCTTATCCGGGACTAGCGCTAGCAATGAGCAGTTCTTC | CASSLSGTSASNEQFF
NA | NA | TRBJ2-7 | TRBV11-2 | TGTGCCAGCAGCTCCACCTACGAGCAGTACTTC | CASSSTYEQYF
NA | NA | TRBJ1-4 | TRBV5-6 | TGTGCCAGCAGCGCCGTCGGGGGGGAAGAAAAACTGTTTTTT | CASSAVGGEEKLFF
NA | NA | TRBJ2-7 | TRBV4-1 | TGCGCCAGCAGCCAAGATGATGAGGTAGCGCGGGACGAGCAGTACTTC | CASSQDDEVARDEQYF
NA | NA | TRBJ1-5 | TRBV19 | TGTGCCAGTAGTATAGGCGGGGGCGGCGGTCAGCCCCAGCATTTT | CASSIGGGGGQPQHF
NA | once | TRBJ1-5 | TRBV28 | TGTGGAACTAACAGGGCCAACCAGCCCCAGCATTTT | CGTNRANQPQHF
TRBD1 | NA | TRBJ2-1 | TRBV30 | TGTGCCTCTATAATCGGGACAGTATACAATGAGCAGTTCTTC | CASIIGTVYNEQFF
NA | NA | TRBJ1-2 | TRBV6-1 | TGTGCCAGCAGTGCGGACAGTGGCTATGGCTACACCTTC | CASSADSGYGYTF
NA | NA | TRBJ2-7 | TRBV28 | TGTGCCAGCAGTCCGGGGACCTACGAGCAGTACTTC | CASSPGTYEQYF
TRBD2 | NA | TRBJ2-3 | TRBV6-5 | TGTGCCAGCAGTTCGCGAAGCGGGAGTGGCACAGATACGCAGTATTTT | CASSSRSGSGTDTQYF
TRBD2 | NA | TRBJ2-7 | TRBV6-5 | TGTGCCAGCAGTTACTCAGCGGGACGGGGTTACGAGCAGTACTTC | CASSYSAGRGYEQYF
TRBD1 | NA | TRBJ1-1 | TRBV7-2 | TGTGCCAGCAGCGATATCGGACAGGGGGGTTACACTGAAGCTTTCTTT | CASSDIGQGGYTEAFF
TRBD2 | once | TRBJ2-1 | TRBV27 | TGTGCCAGCAGTTTCGGGACTAGCGGCACCAATGAGCAGTTCTTC | CASSFGTSGTNEQFF
NA | once | TRBJ2-1 | TRBV5-1 | TGCGCCAGCAGCTTGGGCCTTGAGGGTGAGCAGTTCTTC | CASSLGLEGEQFF
TRBD2 | NA | TRBJ2-7 | TRBV25-1 | TGTGCCAGCAGTGAATATTTCGCGGGAGCTCTTTACGAGCAGTACTTC | CASSEYFAGALYEQYF
NA | NA | TRBJ2-1 | TRBV5-6 | TGTGCCAGCAGCTTGGGTGCTCCTATGTACGAGCAGTTCTTC | CASSLGAPMYEQFF
TRBD1 | once | TRBJ2-3 | TRBV4-1 | TGCGCCAGCAGCCAGGAGGGCCCAAAAAAGAGTGGGACAGGGCCTACAGATACGCAGTATTTT | CASSQEGPKKSGTGPTDTQYF
TRBD1 | NA | TRBJ1-2 | TRBV5-1 | TGCGCCAGCAGCCCCAGCCGGGACAGGGGGCTTTATGGCTACACCTTC | CASSPSRDRGLYGYTF
NA | NA | TRBJ2-7 | TRBV18 | TGTGCCAGCTCACCACCAGACATAGGCGAGCAGTACTTC | CASSPPDIGEQYF
NA | NA | TRBJ1-4 | TRBV2 | TGTGCCAGCAGTGAACGGATAGGGGATACTAATGAAAAACTGTTTTTT | CASSERIGDTNEKLFF
TRBD1 | NA | TRBJ2-7 | TRBV27 | TGTGCCAGCGCCCCCGGGACAGCCAAGGGTTACGAGCAGTACTTC | CASAPGTAKGYEQYF
NA | NA | TRBJ1-1 | TRBV15 | TGTGCCACCAGCAGAGATCAAGAGGACACTGAAGCTTTCTTT | CATSRDQEDTEAFF
TRBD1 | NA | TRBJ2-7 | TRBV6-5 | TGTGCCAGCAGCGCCGGGACAGGGGGGTACGAGCAGTACTTC | CASSAGTGGYEQYF
TRBD2 | once | TRBJ2-7 | TRBV2 | TGTGCCAGCAGAGTACTAGCGGGAGGGGTCTACGAGCAGTACTTC | CASRVLAGGVYEQYF
TRBD1 | NA | TRBJ1-1 | TRBV19 | TGTGCCAGTAGTACAGGGCCCGGGACAGGGTTTGAAGCTTTCTTT | CASSTGPGTGFEAFF
NA | NA | TRBJ2-5 | TRBV6-5 | TGTGCCAGCAGTTCCTACCCCCTTAGGACCCAGTACTTC | CASSSYPLRTQYF
TRBD2 | NA | TRBJ2-5 | TRBV2 | TGTGCCAGCACCACGGGACTAGCGGAAGAGACCCAGTACTTC | CASTTGLAEETQYF
NA | NA | TRBJ2-1 | TRBV12-5 | TGTGCTAGTGGTCCCGCTCGTGGTAGCGTAATTGATGAGCAGTTCTTC | CASGPARGSVIDEQFF
NA | NA | TRBJ1-2 | TRBV5-1 | TGCGCCAGCAGCTTTGGGCACTATGGCTACACCTTC | CASSFGHYGYTF
TRBD1 | NA | TRBJ2-7 | TRBV7-8 | TGTGCCAGCAGCGGGGGACAGGGTTACTACGAGCAGTACTTC | CASSGGQGYYEQYF
TRBD2 | NA | TRBJ2-5 | TRBV29-1 | TGCAGCGTTGGTTCTAGCGGGAACCCCAAAGAGACCCAGTACTTC | CSVGSSGNPKETQYF
NA | NA | TRBJ2-1 | TRBV4-1 | TGCGCCAGCAGCCAAGGGTTAGCGGCGACCTACAATGAGCAGTTCTTC | CASSQGLAATYNEQFF
NA | NA | TRBJ2-7 | TRBV2 | TGTGCCAGCAATGGGGCGCTCCCCTACGAGCAGTACTTC | CASNGALPYEQYF
TRBD2 | once | TRBJ2-5 | TRBV14 | TGTGCCAGCAGCCAAGGCCTAGCGGGAGTTGAGACCCAGTACTTC | CASSQGLAGVETQYF
TRBD2 | NA | TRBJ2-7 | TRBV6-6 | TGTGCCAGCAGTTACTGGAGGGAGGGTCCCTACGAGCAGTACTTC | CASSYWREGPYEQYF
NA | NA | TRBJ1-5 | TRBV28 | TGTGCCAGCAGTACGGGAAAGAATGGGGGCGGTCAGCCCCAGCATTTT | CASSTGKNGGGQPQHF
TRBD1 | NA | TRBJ1-4 | TRBV28 | TGTGCCAGCAGCCCACAGGGGGTTCGTGAAAAACTGTTTTTT | CASSPQGVREKLFF
TRBD2 | NA | TRBJ2-5 | TRBV5-4 | TGTGCCAGCAGCCCTAGACTAGCGCGTAGTCAAGAGACCCAGTACTTC | CASSPRLARSQETQYF
NA | NA | TRBJ1-1 | TRBV5-1 | TGCGCCAGCAGCTTGTTACAGGGCAGGGCGAACACTGAAGCTTTCTTT | CASSLLQGRANTEAFF
TRBD1 | NA | TRBJ2-7 | TRBV7-9 | TGTGCCAGCAGCCTCTGGCAGGGGGCGGGGGAGCAGTACTTC | CASSLWQGAGEQYF
TRBD1 | NA | TRBJ1-1 | TRBV9 | TGTGCCAGCAGCGGCCCGACGGGACAGGGAAGAGTGAACACTGAAGCTTTCTTT | CASSGPTGQGRVNTEAFF
NA | NA | TRBJ1-3 | TRBV18 | TGTGCCAGCTCATCCCGAAGAAACAGGGTGGCAATCGGAAACACCATATATTTT | CASSSRRNRVAIGNTIYF
NA | NA | TRBJ1-1 | TRBV25-1 | TGTGCCAGCGGACCGAAGGGGAACGAGGCTTTCTTT | CASGPKGNEAFF